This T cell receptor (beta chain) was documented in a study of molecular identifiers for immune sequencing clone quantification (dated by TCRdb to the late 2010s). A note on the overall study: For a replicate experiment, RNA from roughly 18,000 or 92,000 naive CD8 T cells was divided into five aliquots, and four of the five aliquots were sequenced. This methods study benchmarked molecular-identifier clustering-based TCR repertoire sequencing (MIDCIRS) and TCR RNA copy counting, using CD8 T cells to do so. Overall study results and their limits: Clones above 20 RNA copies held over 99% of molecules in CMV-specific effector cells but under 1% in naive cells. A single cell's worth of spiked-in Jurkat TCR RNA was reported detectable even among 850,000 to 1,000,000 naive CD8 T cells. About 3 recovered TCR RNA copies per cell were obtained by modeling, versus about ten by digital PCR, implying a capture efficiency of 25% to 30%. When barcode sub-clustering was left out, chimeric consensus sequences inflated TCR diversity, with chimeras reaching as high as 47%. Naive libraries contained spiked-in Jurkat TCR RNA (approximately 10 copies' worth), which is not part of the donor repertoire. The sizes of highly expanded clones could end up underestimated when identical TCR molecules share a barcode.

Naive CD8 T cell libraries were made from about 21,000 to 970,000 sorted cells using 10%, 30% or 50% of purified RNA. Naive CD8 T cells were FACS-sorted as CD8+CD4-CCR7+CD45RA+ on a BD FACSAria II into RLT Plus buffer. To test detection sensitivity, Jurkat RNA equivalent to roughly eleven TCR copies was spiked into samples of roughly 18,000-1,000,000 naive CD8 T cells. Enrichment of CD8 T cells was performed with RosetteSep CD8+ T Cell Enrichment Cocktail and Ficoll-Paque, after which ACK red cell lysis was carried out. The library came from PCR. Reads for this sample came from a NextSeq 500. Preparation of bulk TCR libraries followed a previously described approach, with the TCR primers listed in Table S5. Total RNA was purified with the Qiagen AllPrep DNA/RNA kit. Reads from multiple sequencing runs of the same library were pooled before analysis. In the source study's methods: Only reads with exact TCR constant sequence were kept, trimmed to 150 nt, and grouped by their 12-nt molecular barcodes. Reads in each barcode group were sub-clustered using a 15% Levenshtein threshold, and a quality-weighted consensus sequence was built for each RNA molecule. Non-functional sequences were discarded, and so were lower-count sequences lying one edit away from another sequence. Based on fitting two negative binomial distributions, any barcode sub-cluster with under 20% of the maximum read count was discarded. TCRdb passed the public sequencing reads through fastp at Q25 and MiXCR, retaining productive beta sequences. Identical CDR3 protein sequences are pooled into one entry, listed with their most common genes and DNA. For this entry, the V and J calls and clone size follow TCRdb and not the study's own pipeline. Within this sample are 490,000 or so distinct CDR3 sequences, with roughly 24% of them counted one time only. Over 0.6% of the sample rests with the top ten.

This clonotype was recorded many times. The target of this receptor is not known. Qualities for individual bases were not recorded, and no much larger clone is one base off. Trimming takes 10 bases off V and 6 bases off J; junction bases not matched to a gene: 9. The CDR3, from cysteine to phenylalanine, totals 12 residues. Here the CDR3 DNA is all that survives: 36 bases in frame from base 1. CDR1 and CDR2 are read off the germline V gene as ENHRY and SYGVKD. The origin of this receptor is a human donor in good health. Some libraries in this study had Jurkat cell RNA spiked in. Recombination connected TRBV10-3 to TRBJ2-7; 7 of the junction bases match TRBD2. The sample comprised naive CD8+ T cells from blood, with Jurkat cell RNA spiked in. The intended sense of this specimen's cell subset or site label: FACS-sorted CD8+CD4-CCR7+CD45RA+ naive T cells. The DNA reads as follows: TGTGCCACCGGGGAGGGCAGCCCCGAGCAGTACTTC. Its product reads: CATGEGSPEQYF.